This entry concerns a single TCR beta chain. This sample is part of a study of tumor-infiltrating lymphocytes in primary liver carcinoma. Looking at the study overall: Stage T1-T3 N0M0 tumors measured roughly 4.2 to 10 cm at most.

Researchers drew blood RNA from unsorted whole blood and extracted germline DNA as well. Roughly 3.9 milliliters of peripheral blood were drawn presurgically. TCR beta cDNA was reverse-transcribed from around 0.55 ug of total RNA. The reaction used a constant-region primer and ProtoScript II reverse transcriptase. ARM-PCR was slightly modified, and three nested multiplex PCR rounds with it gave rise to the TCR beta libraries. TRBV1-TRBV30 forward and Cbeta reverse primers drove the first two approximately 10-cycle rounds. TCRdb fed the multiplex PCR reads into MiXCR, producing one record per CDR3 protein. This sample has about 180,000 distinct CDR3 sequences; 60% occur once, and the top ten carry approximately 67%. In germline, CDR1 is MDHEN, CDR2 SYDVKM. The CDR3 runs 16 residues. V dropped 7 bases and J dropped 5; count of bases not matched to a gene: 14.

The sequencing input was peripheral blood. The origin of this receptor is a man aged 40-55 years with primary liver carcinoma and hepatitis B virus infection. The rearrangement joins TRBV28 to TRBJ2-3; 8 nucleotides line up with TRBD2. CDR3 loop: CASTSTAGAFKDTQYF. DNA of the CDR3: TGTGCCAGCACCTCGACAGCGGGAGCATTCAAAGATACGCAGTATTTT.